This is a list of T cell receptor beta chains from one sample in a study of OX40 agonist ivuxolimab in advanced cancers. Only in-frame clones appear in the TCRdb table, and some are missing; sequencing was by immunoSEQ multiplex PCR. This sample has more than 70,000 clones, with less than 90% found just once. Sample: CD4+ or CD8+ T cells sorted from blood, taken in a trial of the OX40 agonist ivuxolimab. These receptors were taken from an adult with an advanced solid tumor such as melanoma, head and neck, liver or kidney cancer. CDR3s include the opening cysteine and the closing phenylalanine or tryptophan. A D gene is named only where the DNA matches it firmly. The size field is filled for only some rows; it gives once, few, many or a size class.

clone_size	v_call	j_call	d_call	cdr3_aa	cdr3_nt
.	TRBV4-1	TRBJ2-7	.	CASSQDSVRRTFYEQYF	TGCGCCAGCAGCCAAGATTCAGTCAGGCGGACTTTCTACGAGCAGTACTTC
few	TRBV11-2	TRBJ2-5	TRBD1	CASSSRSDRVETQYF	TGTGCCAGCAGCTCCCGATCAGACAGGGTAGAGACCCAGTACTTC
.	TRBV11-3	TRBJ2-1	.	CASSKVGLGGNEQFF	TGTGCCAGCAGTAAGGTCGGATTAGGGGGCAATGAGCAGTTCTTC
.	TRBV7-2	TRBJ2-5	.	CASSFERQETQYF	TGTGCCAGCAGCTTCGAACGGCAAGAGACCCAGTACTTC
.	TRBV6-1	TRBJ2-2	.	CAIANSVTGELFF	TGTGCCATCGCCAACAGTGTTACCGGGGAGCTGTTTTTT
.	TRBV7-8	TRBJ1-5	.	CASSPPGPGPQHF	TGTGCCAGCAGCCCTCCGGGGCCAGGGCCCCAGCATTTT
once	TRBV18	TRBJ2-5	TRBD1	CASSRDRAETQYF	TGTGCCAGCTCCCGGGACAGGGCGGAGACCCAGTACTTC
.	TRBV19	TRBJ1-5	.	CASSIPPYRADQPQHF	TGTGCCAGTAGTATACCCCCCTACAGGGCGGATCAGCCCCAGCATTTT
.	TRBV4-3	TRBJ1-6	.	CASSQETGYSSYNSPLHF	TGCGCCAGCAGCCAAGAAACAGGATATTCCTCCTATAATTCACCCCTCCACTTT
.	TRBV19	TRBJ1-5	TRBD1	CASRAQGASQPQHF	TGTGCCAGTAGGGCACAGGGGGCGAGTCAGCCCCAGCATTTT